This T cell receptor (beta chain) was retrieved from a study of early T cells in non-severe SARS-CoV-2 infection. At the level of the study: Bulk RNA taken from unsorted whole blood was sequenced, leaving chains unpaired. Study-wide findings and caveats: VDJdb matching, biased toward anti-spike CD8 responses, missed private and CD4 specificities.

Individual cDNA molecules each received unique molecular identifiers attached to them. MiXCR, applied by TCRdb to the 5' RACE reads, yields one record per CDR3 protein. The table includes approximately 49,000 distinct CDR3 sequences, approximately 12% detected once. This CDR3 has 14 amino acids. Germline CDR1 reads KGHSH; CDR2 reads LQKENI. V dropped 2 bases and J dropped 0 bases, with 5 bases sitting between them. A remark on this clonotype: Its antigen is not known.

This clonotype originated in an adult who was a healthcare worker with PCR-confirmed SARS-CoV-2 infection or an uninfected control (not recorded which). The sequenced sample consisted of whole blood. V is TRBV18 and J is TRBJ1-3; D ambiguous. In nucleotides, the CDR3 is TGTGCCAGCTCACCAGAATTCTCTGGAAACACCATATATTTT. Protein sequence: CASSPEFSGNTIYF.